This record looks at one T cell receptor (beta chain) sequence and its context. Time point defined: persistent/refractory GD, antithyroid drugs over 5 years with positive TRAb. Isolated PBMC RNA provided the starting material for the TCR library. CDR3 size: 12 residues. Germline V lookup: CDR1 DFQATT, CDR2 SNEGSKA (reference sequence). The germline V and J ends were trimmed by 6 bases and 3 bases, with 11 bases remaining between them. The data stem from a study of regulatory T cells in long-lasting Graves disease. Arm-PCR of CDR3 regions and iRepertoire HTBI primers were used to build TCR beta libraries. TCRdb used MiXCR to reprocess the multiplex PCR reads, holding one entry per CDR3 protein. The sample includes 400,000 to 500,000 distinct CDR3 sequences, roughly 22% of them seen just once.

V usage is TRBV20-1 and J usage is TRBJ1-1, with D possibly being TRBD1 (6 bases). The TCR originated in a female donor with Graves disease. This specimen consisted of peripheral blood mononuclear cells (PBMCs), obtained when the disease was refractory, from a patient treated with antithyroid drugs. This CDR3 is CSATNRDTEAFF. The CDR3 DNA reads as TGCAGTGCAACCAACAGGGACACTGAAGCTTTCTTT.